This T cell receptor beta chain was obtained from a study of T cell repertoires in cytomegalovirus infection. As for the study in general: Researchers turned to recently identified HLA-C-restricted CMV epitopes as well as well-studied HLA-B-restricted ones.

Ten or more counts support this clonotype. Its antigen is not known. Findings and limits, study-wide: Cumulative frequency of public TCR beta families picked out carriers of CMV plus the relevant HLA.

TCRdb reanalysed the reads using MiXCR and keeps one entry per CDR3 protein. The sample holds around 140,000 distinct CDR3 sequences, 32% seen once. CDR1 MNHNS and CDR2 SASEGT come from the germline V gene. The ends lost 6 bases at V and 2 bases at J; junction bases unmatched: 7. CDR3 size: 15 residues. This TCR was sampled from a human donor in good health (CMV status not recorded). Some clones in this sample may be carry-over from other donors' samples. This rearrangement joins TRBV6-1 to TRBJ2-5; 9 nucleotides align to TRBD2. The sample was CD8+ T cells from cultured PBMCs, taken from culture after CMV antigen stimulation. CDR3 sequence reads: CASRRGAGGQETQYF. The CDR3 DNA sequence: TGTGCCAGCAGGAGAGGAGCGGGGGGACAAGAGACCCAGTACTTC.